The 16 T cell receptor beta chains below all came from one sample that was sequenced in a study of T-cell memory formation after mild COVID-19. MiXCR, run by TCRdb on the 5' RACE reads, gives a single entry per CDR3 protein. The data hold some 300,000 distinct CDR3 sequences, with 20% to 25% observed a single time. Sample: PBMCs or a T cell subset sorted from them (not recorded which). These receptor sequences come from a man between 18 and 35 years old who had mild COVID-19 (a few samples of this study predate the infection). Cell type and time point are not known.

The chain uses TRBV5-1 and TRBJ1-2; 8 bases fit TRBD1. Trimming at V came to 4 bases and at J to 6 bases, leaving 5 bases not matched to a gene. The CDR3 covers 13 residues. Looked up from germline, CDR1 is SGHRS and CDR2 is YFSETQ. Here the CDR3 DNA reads TGCGCCAGCAGCATGGGACAGGAGAATGGCTACACCTTC. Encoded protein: CASSMGQENGYTF.

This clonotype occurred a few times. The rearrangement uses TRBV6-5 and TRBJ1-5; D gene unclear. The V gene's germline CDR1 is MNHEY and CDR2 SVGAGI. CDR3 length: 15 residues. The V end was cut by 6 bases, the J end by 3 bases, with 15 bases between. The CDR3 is CASRLADGANQPQHF. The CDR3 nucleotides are TGTGCCAGCAGGTTAGCGGACGGCGCCAATCAGCCCCAGCATTTT.

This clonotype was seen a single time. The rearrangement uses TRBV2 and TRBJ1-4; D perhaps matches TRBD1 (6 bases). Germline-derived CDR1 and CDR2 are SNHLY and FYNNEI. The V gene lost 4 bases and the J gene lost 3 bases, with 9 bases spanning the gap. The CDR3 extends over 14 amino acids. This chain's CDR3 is CASSVEGANEKLFF. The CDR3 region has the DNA TGTGCCAGCAGTGTGGAGGGGGCTAATGAAAAACTGTTTTTT. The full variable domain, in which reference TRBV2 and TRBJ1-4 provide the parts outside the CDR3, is EPEVTQTPSHQVTQMGQEVILRCVPISNHLYFYWYRQILGQKVEFLVSFYNNEISEKSEIFDDQFSVERPDGSNFTLKIRSTKLEDSAMYFCASSVEGANEKLFFGSGTQLSVL.

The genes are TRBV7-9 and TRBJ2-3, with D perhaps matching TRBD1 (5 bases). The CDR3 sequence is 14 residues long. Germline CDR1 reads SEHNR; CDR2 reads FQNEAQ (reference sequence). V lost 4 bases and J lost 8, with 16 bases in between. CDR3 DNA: TGTGCCAGCAGCTACATCAGGGATGCGGTTACGCAGTATTTT. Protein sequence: CASSYIRDAVTQYF. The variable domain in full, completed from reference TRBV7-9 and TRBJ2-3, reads DTGVSQNPRHKITKRGQNVTFRCDPISEHNRLYWYRQTLGQGPEFLTYFQNEAQLEKSRLLSDRFSAERPKGSFSTLEIQRTEQGDSAMYLCASSYIRDAVTQYFGPGTRLTVL.

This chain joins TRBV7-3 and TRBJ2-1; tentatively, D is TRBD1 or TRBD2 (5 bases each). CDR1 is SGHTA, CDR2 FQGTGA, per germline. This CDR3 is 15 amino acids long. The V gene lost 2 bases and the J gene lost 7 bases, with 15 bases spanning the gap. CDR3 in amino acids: CASSLPGPGGNEQFF. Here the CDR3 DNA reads TGTGCCAGCAGCTTACCGGGACCCGGTGGGAATGAGCAGTTCTTC. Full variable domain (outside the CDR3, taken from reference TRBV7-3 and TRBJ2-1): GAGVSQTPSNKVTEKGKYVELRCDPISGHTALYWYRQSLGQGPEFLIYFQGTGAADDSGLPNDRFFAVRPEGSVSTLKIQRTERGDSAVYLCASSLPGPGGNEQFFGPGTRLTVL.

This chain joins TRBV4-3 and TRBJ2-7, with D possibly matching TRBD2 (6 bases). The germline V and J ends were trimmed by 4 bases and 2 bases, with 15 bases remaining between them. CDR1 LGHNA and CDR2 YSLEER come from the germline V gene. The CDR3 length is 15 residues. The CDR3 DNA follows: TGCGCCAGCAGCCCATTCTGGGGGACTCCCTACGAGCAGTACTTC. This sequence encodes CASSPFWGTPYEQYF.

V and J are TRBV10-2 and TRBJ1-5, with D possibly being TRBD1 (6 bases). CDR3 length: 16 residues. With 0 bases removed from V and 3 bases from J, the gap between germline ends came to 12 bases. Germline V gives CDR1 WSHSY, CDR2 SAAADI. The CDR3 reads CASSESNYRDNQPQHF. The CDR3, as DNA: TGCGCCAGCAGTGAGTCTAACTACAGGGACAATCAGCCCCAGCATTTT.

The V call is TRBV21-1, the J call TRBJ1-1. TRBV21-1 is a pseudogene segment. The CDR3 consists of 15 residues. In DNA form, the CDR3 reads TGTGCCAGCAGCCCTAGACGGAGGGTGAACACTGAAGCTTTCTTT. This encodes CASSPRRRVNTEAFF.

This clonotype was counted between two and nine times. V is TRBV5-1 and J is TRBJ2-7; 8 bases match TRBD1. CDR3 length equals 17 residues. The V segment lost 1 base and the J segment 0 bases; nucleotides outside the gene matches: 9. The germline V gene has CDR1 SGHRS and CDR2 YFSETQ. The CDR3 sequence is CASSLPSGQGSSYEQYV. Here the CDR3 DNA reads TGCGCCAGCAGCTTGCCGTCTGGACAGGGCAGCTCCTACGAGCAGTACGTC.

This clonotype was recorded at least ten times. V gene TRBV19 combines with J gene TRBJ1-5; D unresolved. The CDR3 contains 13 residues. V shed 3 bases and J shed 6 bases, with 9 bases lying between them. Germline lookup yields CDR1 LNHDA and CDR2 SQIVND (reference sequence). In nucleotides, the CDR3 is TGTGCCAGTAGTATTTCCGGGAGTCAGCCCCAGCATTTT. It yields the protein CASSISGSQPQHF.

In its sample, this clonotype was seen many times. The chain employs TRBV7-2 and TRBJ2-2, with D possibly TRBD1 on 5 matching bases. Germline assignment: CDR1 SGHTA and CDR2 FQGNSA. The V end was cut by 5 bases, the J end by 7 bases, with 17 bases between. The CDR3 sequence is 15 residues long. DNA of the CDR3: TGTGCCAGCAGCATCTGGGCGCTAAGGGGCGGGGAGCTGTTTTTT. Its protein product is CASSIWALRGGELFF.

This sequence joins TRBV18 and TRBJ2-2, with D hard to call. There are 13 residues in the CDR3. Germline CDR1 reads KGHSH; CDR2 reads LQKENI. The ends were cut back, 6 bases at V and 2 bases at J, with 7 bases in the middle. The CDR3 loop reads CASSPSNTGELFF. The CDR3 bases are TGTGCCAGCTCCCCCTCCAACACCGGGGAGCTGTTTTTT.

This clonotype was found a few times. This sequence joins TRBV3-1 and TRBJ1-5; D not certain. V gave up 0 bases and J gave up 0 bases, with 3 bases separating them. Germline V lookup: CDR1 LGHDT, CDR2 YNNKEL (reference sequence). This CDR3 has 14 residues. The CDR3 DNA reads TGTGCCAGCAGCCAAGACATTAGCAATCAGCCCCAGCATTTT. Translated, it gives CASSQDISNQPQHF.

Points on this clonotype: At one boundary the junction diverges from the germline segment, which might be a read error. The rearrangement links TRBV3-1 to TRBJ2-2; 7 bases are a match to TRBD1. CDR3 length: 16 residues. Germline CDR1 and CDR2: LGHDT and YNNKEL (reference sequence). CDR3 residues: CASSQTQGSYTWELFF. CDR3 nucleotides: TGTGCCAGCAGCCAAACACAGGGGTCCTACACCTGGGAGCTGTTTTTT. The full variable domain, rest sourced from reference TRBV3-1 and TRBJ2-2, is DTAVSQTPKYLVTQMGNDKSIKCEQNLGHDTMYWYKQDSKKFLKIMFSYNNKELIINETVPNRFSPKSPDKAHLNLHINSLELGDSAVYFCASSQTQGSYTWELFFGEGSRLTVL.

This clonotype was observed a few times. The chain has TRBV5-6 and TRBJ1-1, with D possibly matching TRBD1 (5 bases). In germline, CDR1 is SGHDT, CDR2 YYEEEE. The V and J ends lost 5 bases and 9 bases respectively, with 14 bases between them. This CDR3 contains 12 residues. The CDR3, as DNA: TGTGCCAGCAGTTTACAAGACAGTCAAGCTTTCTTT. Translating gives CASSLQDSQAFF. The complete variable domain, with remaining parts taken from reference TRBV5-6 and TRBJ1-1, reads DAGVTQSPTHLIKTRGQQVTLRCSPKSGHDTVSWYQQALGQGPQFIFQYYEEEERQRGNFPDRFSGHQFPNYSSELNVNALLLGDSALYLCASSLQDSQAFFGQGTRLTVV.

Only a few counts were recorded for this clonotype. Written as DNA, the CDR3 is TGTGCCAGCAGTGGGGTTAGGGGCAATGAGCAGTTCTTC. Translation gives CASSGVRGNEQFF. This chain links TRBV6-5 with TRBJ2-1; TRBD1 might be the D (5 bases). V lost 5 bases and J 6 bases, leaving 11 bases between the germline ends. This CDR3 region has 13 residues. CDR1 is MNHEY, CDR2 SVGAGI, per germline.